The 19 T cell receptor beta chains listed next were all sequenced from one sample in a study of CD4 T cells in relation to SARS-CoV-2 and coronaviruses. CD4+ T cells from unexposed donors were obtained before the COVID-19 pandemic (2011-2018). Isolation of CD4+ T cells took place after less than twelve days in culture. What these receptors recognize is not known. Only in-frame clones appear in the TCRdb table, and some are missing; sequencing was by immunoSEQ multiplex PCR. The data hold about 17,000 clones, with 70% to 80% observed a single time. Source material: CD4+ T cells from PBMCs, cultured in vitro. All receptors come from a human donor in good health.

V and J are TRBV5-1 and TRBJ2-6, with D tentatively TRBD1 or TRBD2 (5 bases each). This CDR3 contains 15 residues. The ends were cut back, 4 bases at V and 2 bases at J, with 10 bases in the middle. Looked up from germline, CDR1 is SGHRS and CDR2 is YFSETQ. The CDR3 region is CASSVGTAGANVLTF. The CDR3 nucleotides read TGCGCCAGCAGCGTCGGGACGGCTGGGGCCAACGTCCTGACTTTC.

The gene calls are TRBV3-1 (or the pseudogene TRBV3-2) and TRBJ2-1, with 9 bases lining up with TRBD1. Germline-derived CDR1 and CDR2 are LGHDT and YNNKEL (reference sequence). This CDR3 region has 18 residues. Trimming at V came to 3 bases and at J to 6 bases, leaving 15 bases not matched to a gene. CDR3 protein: CASSQGGTGRVSLNEQFF. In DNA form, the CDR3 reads TGTGCCAGCAGCCAGGGTGGGACAGGGAGGGTGAGCCTCAATGAGCAGTTCTTC.

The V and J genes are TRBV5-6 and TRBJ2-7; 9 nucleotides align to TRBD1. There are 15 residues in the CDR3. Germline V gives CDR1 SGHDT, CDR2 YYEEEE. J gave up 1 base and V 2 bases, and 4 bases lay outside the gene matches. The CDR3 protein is CASSFPGQGSYEQYF. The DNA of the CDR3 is TGTGCCAGCAGCTTCCCGGGACAGGGTTCCTACGAGCAGTACTTC.

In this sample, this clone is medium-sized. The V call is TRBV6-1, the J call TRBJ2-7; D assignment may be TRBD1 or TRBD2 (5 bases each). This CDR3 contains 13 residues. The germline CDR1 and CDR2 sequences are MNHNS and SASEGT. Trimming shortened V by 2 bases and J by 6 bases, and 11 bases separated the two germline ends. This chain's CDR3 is CASSELGGSEQYF. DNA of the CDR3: TGTGCCAGCAGTGAACTTGGGGGATCCGAGCAGTACTTC.

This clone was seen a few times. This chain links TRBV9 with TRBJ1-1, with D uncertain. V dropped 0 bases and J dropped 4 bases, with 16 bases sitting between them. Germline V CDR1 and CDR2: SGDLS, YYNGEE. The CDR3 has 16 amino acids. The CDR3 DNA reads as TGTGCCAGCAGCGTAGGTAGCCGGACGGCAGGCACTGAAGCTTTCTTT. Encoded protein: CASSVGSRTAGTEAFF.

CDR3 protein: CASSRESGGELFF. The CDR3 DNA is TGTGCCAGCAGTAGAGAGTCGGGCGGGGAGCTGTTTTTT. V gene TRBV2 combines with J gene TRBJ2-2, with unresolved D. Germline V gene sequence: CDR1 SNHLY, CDR2 FYNNEI. There are 13 residues in the CDR3. Trimming took 5 bases from V and 7 from J, leaving 11 bases between them.

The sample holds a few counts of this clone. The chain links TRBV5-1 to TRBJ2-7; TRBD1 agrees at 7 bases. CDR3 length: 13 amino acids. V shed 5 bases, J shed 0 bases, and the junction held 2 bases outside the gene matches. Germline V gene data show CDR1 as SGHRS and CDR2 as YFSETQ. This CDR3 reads CASRSGGSYEQYF. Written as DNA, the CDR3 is TGCGCCAGCAGGTCAGGGGGCTCCTACGAGCAGTACTTC. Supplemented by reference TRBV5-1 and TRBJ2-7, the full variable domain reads KAGVTQTPRYLIKTRGQQVTLSCSPISGHRSVSWYQQTPGQGLQFLFEYFSETQRNKGNFPGRFSGRQFSNSRSEMNVSTLELGDSALYLCASRSGGSYEQYFGPGTRLTVT.

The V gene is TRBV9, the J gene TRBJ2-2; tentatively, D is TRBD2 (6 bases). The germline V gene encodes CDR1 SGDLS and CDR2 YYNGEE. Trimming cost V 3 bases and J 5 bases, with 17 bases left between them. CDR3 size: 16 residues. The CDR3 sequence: CASSAHLRDDTGELFF. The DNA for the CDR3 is TGTGCCAGCAGCGCCCACTTGCGGGATGATACCGGGGAGCTGTTTTTT.

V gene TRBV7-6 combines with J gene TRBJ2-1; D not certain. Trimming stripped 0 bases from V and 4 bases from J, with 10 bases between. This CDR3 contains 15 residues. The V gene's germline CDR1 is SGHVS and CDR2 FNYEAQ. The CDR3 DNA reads TGTGCCAGCAGCTTAGCCACCGCCCCTTACAATGAGCAGTTCTTC. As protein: CASSLATAPYNEQFF.

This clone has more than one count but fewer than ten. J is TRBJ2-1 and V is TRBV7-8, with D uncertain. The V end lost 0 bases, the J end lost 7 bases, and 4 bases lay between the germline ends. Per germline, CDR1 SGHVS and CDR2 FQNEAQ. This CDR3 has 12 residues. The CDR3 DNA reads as TGTGCCAGCAGCTTAGCGAATAATGAGCAGTTCTTC. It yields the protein CASSLANNEQFF.

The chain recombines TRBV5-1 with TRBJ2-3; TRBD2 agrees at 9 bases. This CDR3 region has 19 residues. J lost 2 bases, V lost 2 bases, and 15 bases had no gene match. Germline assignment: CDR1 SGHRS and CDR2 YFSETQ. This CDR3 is CASSLGLAGLPKITDTQYF. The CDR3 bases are TGCGCCAGCAGCTTAGGGCTAGCGGGACTACCGAAGATCACAGATACGCAGTATTTT.

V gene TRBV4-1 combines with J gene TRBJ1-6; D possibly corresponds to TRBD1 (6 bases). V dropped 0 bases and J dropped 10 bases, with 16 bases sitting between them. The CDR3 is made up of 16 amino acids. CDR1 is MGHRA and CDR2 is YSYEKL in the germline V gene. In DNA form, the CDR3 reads TGCGCCAGCAGCCAAGACGTTTCCAGGGGTGGATCACCCCTCCACTTT. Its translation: CASSQDVSRGGSPLHF.

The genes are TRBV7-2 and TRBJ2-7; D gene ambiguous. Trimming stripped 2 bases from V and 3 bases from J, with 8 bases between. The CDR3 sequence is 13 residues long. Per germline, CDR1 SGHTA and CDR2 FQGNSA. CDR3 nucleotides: TGTGCCAGCAGCTTACGGTCAGACTACGAGCAGTACTTC. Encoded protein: CASSLRSDYEQYF.

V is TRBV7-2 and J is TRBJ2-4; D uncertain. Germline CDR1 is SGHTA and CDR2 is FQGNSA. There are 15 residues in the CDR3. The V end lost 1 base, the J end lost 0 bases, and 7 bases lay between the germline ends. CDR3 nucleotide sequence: TGTGCCAGCAGCTTAGGAACTCTAGCCAAAAACATTCAGTACTTC. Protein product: CASSLGTLAKNIQYF. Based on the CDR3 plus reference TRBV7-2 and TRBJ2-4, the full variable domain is GAGVSQSPSNKVTEKGKDVELRCDPISGHTALYWYRQSLGQGLEFLIYFQGNSAPDKSGLPSDRFSAERTGGSVSTLTIQRTQQEDSAVYLCASSLGTLAKNIQYFGAGTRLSVL.

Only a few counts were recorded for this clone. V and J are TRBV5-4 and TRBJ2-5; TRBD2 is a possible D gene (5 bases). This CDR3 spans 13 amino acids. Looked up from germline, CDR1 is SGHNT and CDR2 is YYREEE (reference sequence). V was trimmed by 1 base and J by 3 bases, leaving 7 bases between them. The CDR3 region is CASSLPREETQYF. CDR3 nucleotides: TGTGCCAGCAGCTTGCCGCGGGAAGAGACCCAGTACTTC.

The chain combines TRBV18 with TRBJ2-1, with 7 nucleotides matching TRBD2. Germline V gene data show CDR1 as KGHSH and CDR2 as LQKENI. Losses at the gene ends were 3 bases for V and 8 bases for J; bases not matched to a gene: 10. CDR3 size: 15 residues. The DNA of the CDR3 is TGTGCCAGCTCACCGACCGGGACTAAGGACGATGAGCAGTTCTTC. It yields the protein CASSPTGTKDDEQFF. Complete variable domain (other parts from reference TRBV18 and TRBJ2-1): NAGVMQNPRHLVRRRGQEARLRCSPMKGHSHVYWYRQLPEEGLKFMVYLQKENIIDESGMPKERFSAEFPKEGPSILRIQQVVRGDSAAYFCASSPTGTKDDEQFFGPGTRLTVL.

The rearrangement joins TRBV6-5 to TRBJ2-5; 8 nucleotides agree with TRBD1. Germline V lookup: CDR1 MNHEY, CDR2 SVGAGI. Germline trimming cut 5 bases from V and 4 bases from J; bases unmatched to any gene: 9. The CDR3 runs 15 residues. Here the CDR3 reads CASSILQGALETQYF. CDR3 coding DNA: TGTGCCAGCAGTATACTTCAGGGGGCGTTAGAGACCCAGTACTTC.

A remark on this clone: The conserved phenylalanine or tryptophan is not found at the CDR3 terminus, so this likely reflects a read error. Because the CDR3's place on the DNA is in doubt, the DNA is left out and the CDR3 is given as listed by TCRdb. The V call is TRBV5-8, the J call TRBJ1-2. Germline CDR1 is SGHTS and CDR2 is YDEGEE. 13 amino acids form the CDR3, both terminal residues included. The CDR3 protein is CASTSTHPRKTYG.

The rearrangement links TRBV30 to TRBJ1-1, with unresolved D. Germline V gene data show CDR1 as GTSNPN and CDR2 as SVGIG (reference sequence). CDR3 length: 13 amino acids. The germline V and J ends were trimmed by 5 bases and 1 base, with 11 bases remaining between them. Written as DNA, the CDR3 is TGTGCCTGGGAGGGTACTGGGAACACTGAAGCTTTCTTT. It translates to CAWEGTGNTEAFF.